The 19 T cell receptor beta chains below come from one sample, sequenced in a study of brain metastases from non-small cell lung cancer. Clones were read by immunoSEQ multiplex PCR, and TCRdb kept only the in-frame ones, dropping some. The sample yields 2,000 to 2,500 clones, about 82% seen once. The sample taken for sequencing was tumor-adjacent normal tissue. The receptor source for this set is a donor aged 40 or over with non-small cell lung cancer.

The rearrangement joins TRBV27 to TRBJ2-7; the D is unclear. Between the trimmed V and J ends, which lost 2 bases and 6 bases, there was a span of 11 bases. The CDR3 is 13 amino acids. Germline-derived CDR1 and CDR2 are MNHEY and SMNVEV (reference sequence). The DNA of the CDR3 is TGTGCCAGCAGTTTACTCATGGGTTTCGAGCAGTACTTC. This encodes CASSLLMGFEQYF.

This chain joins TRBV6-2 or TRBV6-3 and TRBJ1-4; weak D call: TRBD1 (5 bases). The ends were cut back, 5 bases at V and 4 bases at J, with 8 bases in the middle. This CDR3 contains 13 residues. The germline gives CDR1 MNHEY, CDR2 SVGEGT. The chain's CDR3 is CASSRGLNEKLFF. The CDR3 bases are TGTGCCAGCAGTAGGGGCCTTAATGAAAAACTGTTTTTT.

The genes are TRBV29-1 and TRBJ1-2; 8 bases map to TRBD1. Germline assignment: CDR1 SQVTM and CDR2 ANQGSEA. Trimming cost V 8 bases and J 1 base; bases outside gene matches: 6. The CDR3 sequence is 13 residues long. CDR3 protein: CSLNRGDNYGYTF. The CDR3 bases are TGCAGCCTCAACAGGGGGGATAACTATGGCTACACCTTC.

The chain recombines TRBV5-4 with TRBJ1-1; TRBD1 might be the D (6 bases). Per the germline V gene, CDR1 is SGHNT and CDR2 is YYREEE (reference sequence). This CDR3 is 14 amino acids long. The ends were cut back, 0 bases at V and 3 bases at J, with 9 bases in the middle. CDR3 in DNA: TGTGCCAGCAGCTTGGAGACAGGCTACACTGAAGCTTTCTTT. It encodes CASSLETGYTEAFF.

This sequence joins TRBV5-8 and TRBJ1-2; no definite D call. Germline CDR1 and CDR2: SGHTS and YDEGEE. The CDR3 extends over 13 amino acids. Deletions cut 2 bases from V and 0 bases from J, with 5 bases between. CDR3 sequence: CASSFEANYGYTF. The CDR3 DNA is TGTGCCAGCAGCTTCGAGGCTAACTATGGCTACACCTTC.

This clone has only a few counts. The genes are TRBV2 and TRBJ1-1; 9 nucleotides line up with TRBD1. V lost 7 bases and J lost 4; bases outside the gene matches: 1. The germline CDR1 and CDR2 sequences are SNHLY and FYNNEI. There are 12 residues in the CDR3. CDR3 sequence (DNA): TGTGCCAGCAACAGGGGGCCCACTGAAGCTTTCTTT. Its protein product is CASNRGPTEAFF.

As concerns this clone: A read error may account for a junction end that differs from germline. J is TRBJ1-2 and V is TRBV14; no definite D call. In germline, CDR1 is SGHDN, CDR2 FVKESK. This CDR3 is 12 amino acids long. For the CDR3, the DNA is TGTGCCAGCAGCCAAGCCGGAGCCAGGCTCTTCTTC. Translating it yields CASSQAGARLFF.

The gene calls are TRBV7-2 and TRBJ1-3, with 7 bases that match TRBD1. The CDR3 is made up of 16 amino acids. Per the germline V gene, CDR1 is SGHTA and CDR2 is FQGNSA. V lost 3 bases to trimming and J lost 2 bases; unmatched junction nucleotides: 7. CDR3 loop: CASSFFRTGTGNTIYF. The DNA for the CDR3 is TGTGCCAGCAGCTTCTTTAGGACAGGCACTGGAAACACCATATATTTT.

This clone was detected only once. The genes are TRBV7-2 and TRBJ2-3; D possibly uses TRBD1 or TRBD2 (7 bases each). V lost 2 bases and J lost 7, with 19 bases in between. The CDR3 spans 16 residues. Germline V lookup: CDR1 SGHTA, CDR2 FQGNSA. Here the CDR3 DNA reads TGTGCCAGCAGCTTATCAGGGGGGGGGCCTGGAAATACGCAGTATTTT. It is translated as CASSLSGGGPGNTQYF.

The rearrangement uses TRBV18 and TRBJ2-6; the D call may be TRBD1 or TRBD2 (5 bases each). V lost 0 bases, J lost 0 bases, and 9 bases lay in between. In germline, CDR1 is KGHSH, CDR2 LQKENI. CDR3 length: 17 residues. The CDR3 DNA sequence: TGTGCCAGCTCACCACCGGGACGGGGCTCTGGGGCCAACGTCCTGACTTTC. Its protein product is CASSPPGRGSGANVLTF.

The chain carries TRBV27 and TRBJ2-7; D is unresolved. The CDR3 has 14 amino acids. The germline V and J ends were trimmed by 6 bases and 0 bases, with 12 bases remaining between them. Germline V gives CDR1 MNHEY, CDR2 SMNVEV (reference sequence). This CDR3 is CASRLMGSSYEQYV. CDR3 DNA sequence: TGTGCCAGCAGACTTATGGGCAGCTCCTACGAGCAGTACGTC.

The V call is TRBV4-1, the J call TRBJ2-7; D is unresolved. CDR1 MGHRA and CDR2 YSYEKL come from the germline V gene. V lost 1 base and J lost 4, with 8 bases in between. This CDR3 region has 13 residues. This CDR3 reads CASSQAVGYEQYV. CDR3 bases: TGCGCCAGCAGCCAAGCCGTAGGGTACGAGCAGTACGTC.

The CDR3 sequence: CASSLEGTGGADTQYF. CDR3 bases: TGTGCCAGCAGCTTAGAGGGGACAGGGGGCGCAGATACGCAGTATTTT. The genes are TRBV11-3 and TRBJ2-3; 12 bases map to TRBD1. Germline assignment: CDR1 SGHNT and CDR2 YENEEA. The CDR3 sequence is 16 residues long. V lost 0 bases, J lost 4 bases, and 2 bases stayed unmatched.

V and J are TRBV9 and TRBJ1-1; D gene ambiguous. This CDR3 has 12 amino acids. Germline loops: CDR1 SGDLS, CDR2 YYNGEE. V was clipped by 3 bases and J by 7 bases, with 10 bases between them. The CDR3 here is CASSAPPNEAFF. The CDR3 DNA follows: TGTGCCAGCAGCGCCCCTCCGAATGAAGCTTTCTTT.

This clone is classed as hyperexpanded (1% or more). The CDR3 DNA is TGTGCTAGTGGCCCTAAAGCGGGGGCTTACAATGAGCAGTTCTTC. Its protein is CASGPKAGAYNEQFF. The rearrangement joins TRBV12-5 to TRBJ2-1, with 8 bases identical to TRBD2. The CDR3 covers 15 residues. Germline lookup yields CDR1 LGHNT and CDR2 FRNRAP. The V gene end was trimmed by 6 bases and the J gene end by 4 bases; junction bases not matched to a gene: 8. Full variable domain (missing parts from reference TRBV12-5 and TRBJ2-1): DARVTQTPRHKVTEMGQEVTMRCQPILGHNTVFWYRQTMMQGLELLAYFRNRAPLDDSGMPKDRFSAEMPDATLATLKIQPSEPRDSAVYFCASGPKAGAYNEQFFGPGTRLTVL.

This chain links TRBV10-3 with TRBJ2-1; D gene uncertain. V lost 3 bases, J lost 3 bases, and 9 bases lay in between. The CDR3 extends over 14 amino acids. The germline gives CDR1 ENHRY, CDR2 SYGVKD. CDR3 region: CAISDPTLYNEQFF. The CDR3 nucleotides are TGTGCCATCAGTGACCCGACCCTCTACAATGAGCAGTTCTTC.

The chain recombines TRBV10-3 with TRBJ2-5; D tentatively fits TRBD1 or TRBD2 (6 bases each). The germline V gene encodes CDR1 ENHRY and CDR2 SYGVKD. V was pared by 8 bases and J by 5 bases, with 12 bases between. CDR3 length equals 12 residues. In nucleotides, the CDR3 is TGTGCCATCGGAGGGGGTTGGGAGACCCAGTACTTC. Amino acids: CAIGGGWETQYF.

This chain joins TRBV29-1 and TRBJ1-1; 7 bases match TRBD1. Unmatched junction bases numbered 3, after V lost 5 bases and J lost 3 bases. Germline CDR1 and CDR2: SQVTM and ANQGSEA. The CDR3 covers 12 residues. In nucleotides, the CDR3 is TGCAGCGTTCGCACAGGGGACACTGAAGCTTTCTTT. It encodes CSVRTGDTEAFF.

The chain employs TRBV2 and TRBJ2-2; TRBD2 matches 12 bases. Germline lookup yields CDR1 SNHLY and CDR2 FYNNEI. CDR3 length: 16 residues. V lost 8 bases to trimming and J lost 1 base; unmatched junction nucleotides: 5. CDR3 DNA: TGTGCCAGCCGACTAGCGGGGGCACTGAACACCGGGGAGCTGTTTTTT. Translated: CASRLAGALNTGELFF.